The 27 T cell receptor beta chains below all came from one sample that was sequenced in a study of blood T cells in healthy people across ages. A second about 6 to 12 cycle PCR used barcoded and J-beta primers. MiXCR, applied by TCRdb to the 5' RACE reads, yields one record per CDR3 protein. There are just under 900,000 distinct CDR3 sequences in the sample; 29% occur only once, and roughly a sixth lies in the top ten. The sample consisted of blood. Receptor source: a woman over 75 in good health.

As concerns this clonotype: Possible read error: a much larger clone is one base away. The genes are TRBV29-1 and TRBJ2-5; D may match TRBD1 or TRBD2 (5 bases each). This CDR3 is 14 amino acids long. CDR1 SQVTM and CDR2 ANQGSEA come from the germline V gene. Trimming pared 6 bases from V and 7 bases from J, leaving 21 bases between. CDR3 sequence reads: CSVVPGRVLRTQYF. Written as DNA, the CDR3 is TGCAGCGTAGTCCCGGGACGGGTGTTGAGGACCCAGTACTTC.

This clonotype was observed many times. CDR3 loop: CASSYSTGGHWDTQYF. CDR3 DNA sequence: TGTGCCAGCAGTTACTCGACCGGGGGACACTGGGATACGCAGTATTTT. The chain combines TRBV6-2 or TRBV6-3 with TRBJ2-3; D tentatively fits TRBD1 or TRBD2 (6 bases each). Germline loops: CDR1 MNHEY, CDR2 SVGEGT. The CDR3 covers 16 residues. Trimming shortened V by 0 bases and J by 6 bases, and 16 bases separated the two germline ends.

Concerning this clonotype: A much larger clone is a single base away; this may be a read error. The rearrangement uses TRBV5-1 and TRBJ2-1; 12 bases line up with TRBD2. Looked up from germline, CDR1 is SGHRS and CDR2 is YFSETQ. CDR3 length equals 14 residues. V was pared by 5 bases and J by 13 bases, with 10 bases of the junction left unmatched. CDR3 residues: CASSTSGGLETQFF. The CDR3, as DNA: TGCGCCAGCAGTACTAGCGGGGGGCTAGAGACCCAGTTCTTC.

This clonotype came up a few times. This sequence joins TRBV12-3 or TRBV12-4 and TRBJ1-1; 7 bases are a match to TRBD1. The J segment lost 7 bases and the V segment lost 6 bases, leaving 11 bases of the junction unmatched. The CDR3 totals 14 residues. CDR3 DNA sequence: TGTGCCAGCAGCCAGGACAGGTTTGCTATTGAAGCTTTCTTT. Encoded protein: CASSQDRFAIEAFF.

As concerns this clonotype: Given a much more abundant clone one base away, this may be a read error. V is TRBV7-9 and J is TRBJ2-1; D is perhaps TRBD1 or TRBD2 (5 bases each). Germline V gene sequence: CDR1 SEHNR, CDR2 FQNEAQ (reference sequence). The CDR3 contains 17 residues. V was pared by 1 base and J by 6 bases, with 19 bases between. The CDR3 is CASSLGMGDAASNEQFF. The CDR3 DNA is TGTGCCAGCAGCTTAGGGATGGGGGACGCCGCTTCCAATGAGCAGTTCTTC.

V gene TRBV4-3 combines with J gene TRBJ2-2, with 8 bases aligning to TRBD2. The CDR3 is made up of 15 amino acids. With 6 bases clipped from V and 7 bases from J, the junction kept 10 bases outside the gene matches. Germline-derived CDR1 and CDR2 are LGHNA and YSLEER. The DNA for the CDR3 is TGCGCCAGCAGTCCCGCGGGGGGCGGGGGCGGGGAGCTGTTTTTT. This codes for CASSPAGGGGGELFF.

In this sample, this clonotype turned up many times. This sequence joins TRBV7-9 and TRBJ2-3, with TRBD2 matching over 12 bases. Germline V gives CDR1 SEHNR, CDR2 FQNEAQ (reference sequence). This CDR3 spans 16 amino acids. V lost 1 base to trimming and J lost 1 base; unmatched junction nucleotides: 0. As DNA, the CDR3 is TGTGCCAGCAGCTTAGGGACTAGCGGGGGCACAGATACGCAGTATTTT. It translates to CASSLGTSGGTDTQYF. Complete variable domain (other parts from reference TRBV7-9 and TRBJ2-3): DTGVSQNPRHKITKRGQNVTFRCDPISEHNRLYWYRQTLGQGPEFLTYFQNEAQLEKSRLLSDRFSAERPKGSFSTLEIQRTEQGDSAMYLCASSLGTSGGTDTQYFGPGTRLTVL.

This clonotype has ten or more counts. J is TRBJ2-3 and V is TRBV28, with D hard to call. Per the germline V gene, CDR1 is MDHEN and CDR2 is SYDVKM. The CDR3 is made up of 13 amino acids. V lost 3 bases, J lost 5 bases, and 9 bases lay in between. The CDR3 DNA reads as TGTGCCAGCAGTTTCTCGGAACTAGATACGCAGTATTTT. Translated: CASSFSELDTQYF.

This clonotype was counted a few times. This could be a read error, since a much larger clone is one nucleotide away. This chain joins TRBV7-2 and TRBJ2-7, with D tentatively TRBD1 or TRBD2 (5 bases each). The CDR3 has 13 amino acids. The germline CDR1 and CDR2 sequences are SGHTA and FQGNSA. Trimming took off 6 bases at V and 7 bases at J, with 16 bases between the two ends. CDR3 DNA sequence: TGTGCCAGCAGTATACGGGGCTACAATGAGCAGTACTTC. This gives the protein CASSIRGYNEQYF. The full variable domain, completed using reference TRBV7-2 and TRBJ2-7, is GAGVSQSPSNKVTEKGKDVELRCDPISGHTALYWYRQSLGQGLEFLIYFQGNSAPDKSGLPSDRFSAERTGGSVSTLTIQRTQQEDSAVYLCASSIRGYNEQYFGPGTRLTVT.

This clonotype was detected ten times or more. The gene calls are TRBV20-1 and TRBJ1-5; D perhaps matches TRBD1 (6 bases). CDR1 and CDR2 from the germline V gene are DFQATT and SNEGSKA (reference sequence). V lost 6 bases and J 9 bases, leaving 15 bases between the germline ends. This CDR3 spans 12 amino acids. CDR3 in amino acids: CSATTGFGPQHF. CDR3 in DNA: TGCAGTGCAACAACAGGGTTCGGGCCCCAGCATTTT.

The chain uses TRBV7-2 and TRBJ1-3; D unresolved. The germline V gene has CDR1 SGHTA and CDR2 FQGNSA. The CDR3 length is 14 residues. The V and J ends lost 2 bases and 0 bases respectively, with 5 bases between them. The CDR3 sequence: CASSLLRSGNTIYF. In DNA, the CDR3 is TGTGCCAGCAGCTTACTCCGCTCTGGAAACACCATATATTTT.

This clonotype was detected many times. The chain links TRBV20-1 to TRBJ2-3; D gene uncertain. Germline lookup yields CDR1 DFQATT and CDR2 SNEGSKA (reference sequence). The CDR3 is made up of 18 amino acids. V was cut by 2 bases and J by 0 bases, with 21 bases left in between. CDR3 in amino acids: CSARTGRPFPSSTDTQYF. As DNA, the CDR3 is TGCAGTGCTAGAACGGGCAGACCATTTCCTTCTAGCACAGATACGCAGTATTTT.

This clonotype was observed many times. This chain links TRBV27 with TRBJ2-7; TRBD1 matches 7 bases. The CDR3 extends over 15 amino acids. V lost 7 bases, J lost 0 bases, and 9 bases stayed unmatched. The germline gives CDR1 MNHEY, CDR2 SMNVEV (reference sequence). The CDR3 DNA reads TGTGCCAGCAAAATTATTCCAGGGGGCTCCTACGAGCAGTACTTC. Translated, it gives CASKIIPGGSYEQYF.

For this clonotype: A read error may explain this, as a much larger clone is one base away. This chain links TRBV7-9 with TRBJ1-2; the D is unclear. This CDR3 comprises 14 residues. V lost 5 bases, J lost 4 bases, and 14 bases lay in between. Looked up from germline, CDR1 is SEHNR and CDR2 is FQNEAQ (reference sequence). DNA for the CDR3: TGTGCCAGCAGCAGACCCGGGAGTTCCTATGGCTACACCTTC. Translating gives CASSRPGSSYGYTF.

The sample holds a few counts of this clonotype. The chain couples TRBV11-3 to TRBJ2-1; perhaps TRBD2 as D (5 bases). V was cut by 0 bases and J by 8 bases, with 8 bases left in between. CDR3 length: 13 amino acids. Germline loops: CDR1 SGHNT, CDR2 YENEEA. The CDR3, as DNA: TGTGCCAGCAGCTTAGATGAGGGCGATGAGCAGTTCTTC. Protein product: CASSLDEGDEQFF.

Remarks on this clonotype: Germline and junction disagree at one end, which may indicate a read error. This chain connects TRBV12-3 or TRBV12-4 to TRBJ1-4; no firm D call. The CDR3 sequence is 13 residues long. CDR3 nucleotide sequence: TGTGCCAGCAGCCGTACGACTAATGAAAACCTGTTTTTT. Translation gives CASSRTTNENLFF.

This chain links TRBV6-1 with TRBJ1-2; D is unclear. CDR3 length: 16 residues. V dropped 0 bases and J dropped 8 bases, with 19 bases sitting between them. Germline-derived CDR1 and CDR2 are MNHNS and SASEGT. The CDR3 spells CASSEAQLVVGSGYTF. CDR3 bases: TGTGCCAGCAGTGAAGCGCAATTGGTGGTGGGTAGCGGCTACACCTTC.

The chain has TRBV7-8 and TRBJ2-3; TRBD2 might be the D (5 bases). CDR3 length equals 12 residues. Germline CDR1 and CDR2: SGHVS and FQNEAQ. V was clipped by 10 bases and J by 4 bases, with 12 bases between them. Here the CDR3 DNA reads TGTGCCACCCAGAGGGATTCAGATACGCAGTATTTT. Protein sequence: CATQRDSDTQYF.

Many counts were recorded for this clonotype. This chain joins TRBV2 and TRBJ1-2, with D tentatively TRBD1 (5 bases). V was pared by 4 bases and J by 4 bases, with 13 bases between. The germline V gene has CDR1 SNHLY and CDR2 FYNNEI. The CDR3 is made up of 14 amino acids. CDR3 bases: TGTGCCAGCAGTGTCCTCGGGGGGATCTATGGCTACACCTTC. Its protein product is CASSVLGGIYGYTF.

The chain joins TRBV3-1 to TRBJ1-1; 10 bases line up with TRBD1. With 1 base clipped from V and 1 base from J, the junction kept 6 bases outside the gene matches. The germline V gene has CDR1 LGHDT and CDR2 YNNKEL (reference sequence). The CDR3 runs to 17 residues. CDR3 in DNA: TGTGCCAGCAGCCAAGGTAGGGACAGGGGACCGAACACTGAAGCTTTCTTT. Translating it yields CASSQGRDRGPNTEAFF. Supplemented by reference TRBV3-1 and TRBJ1-1, the full variable domain reads DTAVSQTPKYLVTQMGNDKSIKCEQNLGHDTMYWYKQDSKKFLKIMFSYNNKELIINETVPNRFSPKSPDKAHLNLHINSLELGDSAVYFCASSQGRDRGPNTEAFFGQGTRLTVV.

This clonotype is a singleton in its sample. Just one base apart from a much larger clone, this may be a read error. The V and J genes are TRBV6-1 and TRBJ2-1; D gene uncertain. This CDR3 is 13 amino acids long. Germline loops: CDR1 MNHNS, CDR2 SASEGT. CDR3 residues: CAGSENRLNEQFF. The CDR3, as DNA: TGTGCCGGCAGTGAAAACCGCCTCAATGAGCAGTTCTTC.

This clonotype has at least ten counts. The CDR3: CASSKTSGGFNEQFF. The CDR3 nucleotides read TGTGCCAGCAGCAAAACTAGCGGGGGGTTCAATGAGCAGTTCTTC. The chain combines TRBV7-2 with TRBJ2-1; 12 positions match TRBD2. CDR1 is SGHTA and CDR2 is FQGNSA in the germline V gene. The CDR3 extends over 15 amino acids. The V segment lost 5 bases and the J segment 6 bases; nucleotides outside the gene matches: 5.

There are many counts of this clonotype. The chain combines TRBV20-1 with TRBJ2-3; 8 positions agree with TRBD2. Germline CDR1 reads DFQATT; CDR2 reads SNEGSKA (reference sequence). V shed 6 bases, J shed 4 bases, and the junction held 12 bases outside the gene matches. The CDR3 totals 15 residues. The chain's CDR3 is CSAAKFGGAADTQYF. DNA for the CDR3: TGCAGTGCCGCTAAGTTCGGGGGGGCTGCAGATACGCAGTATTTT.

The chain is built from TRBV20-1 and TRBJ2-1; 7 bases agree with TRBD2. CDR3 length equals 13 residues. After removal of 5 bases from V and 6 bases from J, the junction contained 7 bases not matched to a gene. The germline V gene encodes CDR1 DFQATT and CDR2 SNEGSKA (reference sequence). CDR3 coding DNA: TGCAGTGCTGGGGCGATAGCGGGCAATGAGCAGTTCTTC. Translated, it gives CSAGAIAGNEQFF.

The V and J genes are TRBV29-1 and TRBJ1-2; D is undetermined. V was cut by 1 base and J by 4 bases, with 7 bases left in between. Germline V gives CDR1 SQVTM, CDR2 ANQGSEA. This CDR3 is built from 12 residues. The CDR3 here is CSVEVRSYGYTF. The CDR3 nucleotides are TGCAGCGTTGAAGTCAGGAGCTATGGCTACACCTTC. The full variable domain, rest sourced from reference TRBV29-1 and TRBJ1-2, is SAVISQKPSRDICQRGTSLTIQCQVDSQVTMMFWYRQQPGQSLTLIATANQGSEATYESGFVIDKFPISRPNLTFSTLTVSNMSPEDSSIYLCSVEVRSYGYTFGSGTRLTVV.

This clonotype was counted ten times or more. The chain has TRBV28 and TRBJ2-5, with D uncertain. Trimming pared 2 bases from V and 1 base from J, leaving 8 bases between. The CDR3 runs 14 residues. Per germline, CDR1 MDHEN and CDR2 SYDVKM. The CDR3 DNA follows: TGTGCCAGCAGTTTAGTCGGATTCCAAGAGACCCAGTACTTC. It specifies CASSLVGFQETQYF.

This chain uses TRBV27 with TRBJ2-7; 12 bases map to TRBD2. The CDR3 extends over 17 amino acids. Per the germline V gene, CDR1 is MNHEY and CDR2 is SMNVEV (reference sequence). V was clipped by 7 bases and J by 7 bases; unmatched bases: 17. CDR3 nucleotide sequence: TGTGCCAGCACTCCAATCGGAAGACTAGCGGGGGCGGGAGAGCAGTACTTC. It translates to CASTPIGRLAGAGEQYF.